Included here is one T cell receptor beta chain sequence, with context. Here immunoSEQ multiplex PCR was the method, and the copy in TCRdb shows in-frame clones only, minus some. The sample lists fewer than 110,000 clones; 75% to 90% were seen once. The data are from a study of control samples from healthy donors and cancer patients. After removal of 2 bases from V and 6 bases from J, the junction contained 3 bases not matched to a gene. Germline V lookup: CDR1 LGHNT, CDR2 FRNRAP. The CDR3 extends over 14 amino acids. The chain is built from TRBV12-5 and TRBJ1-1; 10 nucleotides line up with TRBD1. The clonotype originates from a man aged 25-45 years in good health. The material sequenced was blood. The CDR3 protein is CASGLYGTGAEAFF. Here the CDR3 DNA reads TGTGCTAGTGGTTTGTACGGGACAGGGGCTGAAGCTTTCTTT. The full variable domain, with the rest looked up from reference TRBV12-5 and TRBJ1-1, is DARVTQTPRHKVTEMGQEVTMRCQPILGHNTVFWYRQTMMQGLELLAYFRNRAPLDDSGMPKDRFSAEMPDATLATLKIQPSEPRDSAVYFCASGLYGTGAEAFFGQGTRLTVV.